This T cell receptor beta chain was profiled in a study of shared clonotypes between healthy human individuals. Produced via immunoSEQ multiplex PCR; TCRdb's table is partial and in-frame only. Of over a million clones in the sample, about 84% were seen once. The study separated CD4+ cells into CD45RA+ naive and CD45RA-negative memory subsets. This CDR3 is built from 14 residues. Germline CDR1 is SEHNR and CDR2 is FQNEAQ (reference sequence). V dropped 2 bases and J dropped 0 bases, with 7 bases sitting between them. Material for sequencing was memory CD4+ T cells from PBMCs. Subset specified: CD45RA-negative fraction. The sequence was collected from a man aged 18-30 years in good health. Some clones in this sample may be carry-over from other donors' samples. This chain links TRBV7-9 with TRBJ1-1; unclear D gene. Written as DNA, the CDR3 is TGTGCCAGCAGCTTACCCTCGTTGAACACTGAAGCTTTCTTT. This codes for CASSLPSLNTEAFF.